This is a list of T cell receptor beta chains from one sample in a study of control samples from healthy donors and cancer patients. Assay: immunoSEQ multiplex PCR; the TCRdb copy retains only in-frame clones and omits some. The sample has about 85,000 clones, less than 90% seen once; the top ten hold about 7.6%. Specimen: blood. The receptor set was obtained from a woman in her sixties or seventies in good health. The CDR3 runs from the conserved cysteine through the conserved F or W. Fields, in order: clone size, V gene, D gene, J gene, CDR3 DNA, CDR3 protein. D genes are given only for firm matches. Some rows mark clone size as missing; the rest say once, few, many or name a class of expanded clone.

size: -
V: TRBV28
D: -
J: TRBJ2-5
DNA: TGTGCCAGCAGACAGGGAAACCAAGAGACCCAGTACTTC
CDR3: CASRQGNQETQYF

size: -
V: TRBV6-6
D: -
J: TRBJ1-1
DNA: TGTGCCAGCGGATTAAACACTGAAGCTTTCTTT
CDR3: CASGLNTEAFF

size: -
V: TRBV7-2
D: -
J: TRBJ1-2
DNA: TGTGCCAGCAGCTTAGCCAGGGAGGACTATGGCTACACCTTC
CDR3: CASSLAREDYGYTF

size: -
V: TRBV28
D: -
J: TRBJ1-6
DNA: TGCGCCAGCAAAGGCGCCGGGTCTAATTCACCCCTCCACTTT
CDR3: CASKGAGSNSPLHF

size: -
V: TRBV6-5
D: -
J: TRBJ2-5
DNA: TGTGCCAGCAAGCAGGTAACACAAGAGACCCAGTACTTC
CDR3: CASKQVTQETQYF

size: few
V: TRBV19
D: -
J: TRBJ2-7
DNA: TGTGCCAGTAGAGCCTCTCCCGCCTACGAGCAGTACTTC
CDR3: CASRASPAYEQYF

size: medium-sized
V: TRBV7-2
D: TRBD1
J: TRBJ1-6
DNA: TGTGCCAGCAGCATCCGACAGGGCTCTAATTCACCCCTCCACTTT
CDR3: CASSIRQGSNSPLHF

size: -
V: TRBV11-3
D: TRBD2
J: TRBJ2-7
DNA: TGTGCCAGCAGCTTAGGCCTAGCGGGATCCTACGAGCAGTACTTC
CDR3: CASSLGLAGSYEQYF

size: -
V: TRBV5-4
D: TRBD1
J: TRBJ1-1
DNA: TGTGCCAGCAGCTTTGGACAGGGCAGGATCAAGAACACTGAAGCTTTCTTT
CDR3: CASSFGQGRIKNTEAFF

size: -
V: TRBV2
D: TRBD1
J: TRBJ2-7
DNA: TGTGCCAGCAGTGGAGGACAGGGATCCTACGAGCAGTACTTC
CDR3: CASSGGQGSYEQYF

size: -
V: TRBV7-7
D: -
J: TRBJ2-5
DNA: TGTGCCAGCAGCTTAGCTCTTCACCAAGAGACCCAGTACTTC
CDR3: CASSLALHQETQYF

size: few
V: TRBV19
D: TRBD1
J: TRBJ1-2
DNA: TGTGCCAGTAGTATCGCCGGGACAGCCCCGAGTGGCTACACCTTC
CDR3: CASSIAGTAPSGYTF

size: -
V: TRBV7-9
D: -
J: TRBJ2-3
DNA: TGTGCCAGCAGCCCGACTGGCCCCAGGGATACGCAGTATTTT
CDR3: CASSPTGPRDTQYF

size: -
V: TRBV21-1
D: -
J: TRBJ2-5
DNA: TGTGCCAGCAGCAAAACGGAGGGAGCGGGGGGGCCCTCGGAGACCCAGTACTTC
CDR3: CASSKTEGAGGPSETQYF

size: once
V: TRBV28
D: -
J: TRBJ2-5
DNA: TGTGCCAGCAGTTTGGATAGAGCCGGGGCCCAAGAGACCCAGTACTTC
CDR3: CASSLDRAGAQETQYF

size: -
V: TRBV28
D: TRBD1
J: TRBJ1-6
DNA: TGTGCCAGCAGCTCGGGACAGATAAATTCACCCCTCCACTTT
CDR3: CASSSGQINSPLHF

size: -
V: TRBV27
D: TRBD2
J: TRBJ2-3
DNA: TGTGCCAGCAGTTACCTAGCGGGGGGCACAGATACGCAGTATTTT
CDR3: CASSYLAGGTDTQYF

size: once
V: TRBV5-1
D: TRBD2
J: TRBJ2-7
DNA: TGCGCCAGCAGCCAAGCGGGAGTGACTCACGAGCAGTACTTC
CDR3: CASSQAGVTHEQYF

size: -
V: TRBV30
D: TRBD1
J: TRBJ1-1
DNA: TGTGCCGGGGACAGGGGGCCCGGATTGAACACTGAAGCTTTCTTT
CDR3: CAGDRGPGLNTEAFF

size: -
V: TRBV6-6
D: TRBD1
J: TRBJ1-1
DNA: TGTGCCAGCAGTCCAAACCCCTCCGGGACAGGGGTCGGAGTCACTGAAGCTTTCTTT
CDR3: CASSPNPSGTGVGVTEAFF

size: -
V: TRBV5-6
D: -
J: TRBJ1-2
DNA: TGTGCCAGCAGCCCCGGGGGAAACTATGGCTACACCTTC
CDR3: CASSPGGNYGYTF

size: -
V: TRBV21-1
D: -
J: TRBJ1-2
DNA: TGTGCCAGCAGCAAGGGGGCGGTGGGCTACACCTTC
CDR3: CASSKGAVGYTF

size: -
V: TRBV6-2/TRBV6-3
D: TRBD1
J: TRBJ2-7
DNA: TGTGCCAGCAGTCGACAGGGGCTCTACGAGCAGTACTTC
CDR3: CASSRQGLYEQYF

size: once
V: TRBV19
D: -
J: TRBJ1-5
DNA: TGTGCCAGTAGTGTCCTCAGCAATCAGCCCCAGCATTTT
CDR3: CASSVLSNQPQHF

size: -
V: TRBV5-1
D: -
J: TRBJ1-1
DNA: TGCGCCAGCAGCTGGTCACCAAACACTGAAGCTTTCTTT
CDR3: CASSWSPNTEAFF

size: once
V: TRBV28
D: -
J: TRBJ1-1
DNA: TGTGCCTCACGACGGGGGATGAACACTGAAGCTTTCTTT
CDR3: CASRRGMNTEAFF

size: -
V: TRBV10-3
D: -
J: TRBJ1-2
DNA: TGTGCCATCAGTGAGTCTGGGGGGAGCTACACCTTC
CDR3: CAISESGGSYTF

size: -
V: TRBV5-1
D: -
J: TRBJ1-4
DNA: TGCGCCAGCAGCTCGCGGGTCGGCAGTAATGAAAAACTGTTTTTT
CDR3: CASSSRVGSNEKLFF

size: -
V: TRBV19
D: -
J: TRBJ2-5
DNA: TGTGCCAGTAGGTTTCAGCACGCCTCGGGGGAGACCCAGTACTTC
CDR3: CASRFQHASGETQYF

size: -
V: TRBV2
D: -
J: TRBJ1-6
DNA: TGTGCCAGCCAGACAGTTAACAATAATTCACCCCTCCACTTT
CDR3: CASQTVNNNSPLHF

size: -
V: TRBV5-8
D: -
J: TRBJ2-1
DNA: TGTGCCAGCAGCTTCCTTGGGCTGAAGAAGACCGATGAGCAGTTCTTC
CDR3: CASSFLGLKKTDEQFF

size: -
V: TRBV7-8
D: -
J: TRBJ1-2
DNA: TGTGCCAGCAGCTTAGACAGGGACTATGGCTACACCTTC
CDR3: CASSLDRDYGYTF

size: -
V: TRBV14
D: TRBD2
J: TRBJ2-2
DNA: TGTGCCAGCAGCGTGAGGACTAGCGGGAACACCGGGGAGCTGTTTTTT
CDR3: CASSVRTSGNTGELFF

size: -
V: TRBV18
D: -
J: TRBJ1-2
DNA: TGTGCCAGCTCACCAGGAAGGGGATTTCTTCGCTACACCTTC
CDR3: CASSPGRGFLRYTF

size: few
V: TRBV20-1
D: TRBD1
J: TRBJ1-4
DNA: TGCAGTGCTAGTGAAGGACAGGGCGAAAAACTGTTTTTT
CDR3: CSASEGQGEKLFF

size: -
V: TRBV10-3
D: -
J: TRBJ2-1
DNA: TGTGCCGCCGGGGGAATAGGAGGCAATGAGCAGTTCTTC
CDR3: CAAGGIGGNEQFF

size: -
V: TRBV30
D: -
J: TRBJ1-1
DNA: TGTGCCTGGCGCAAGAAGAACACTGAAGCTTTCTTT
CDR3: CAWRKKNTEAFF

size: -
V: TRBV9
D: -
J: TRBJ1-2
DNA: TGTGCCAGCAGCGTAGGGGGGGGCTATGGCTACACCTTC
CDR3: CASSVGGGYGYTF

size: -
V: TRBV18
D: TRBD1
J: TRBJ1-3
DNA: TGTGCCAGCTCACCACCAAGGACTGGGGACAGGGAAACTCTTAACACCGTCTCTGGAAACACCATATATTTT
CDR3: CASSPPRTGDRETLNTVSGNTIYF